This T cell receptor beta chain was recorded in a study of response to subunit inactivated influenza vaccine. Concerning this clonotype: The antigen is not known.

Broader study findings: After each seasonal influenza vaccination, few new T cells are recruited, the authors suggested.

TCRdb passed the RT-PCR reads through MiXCR, listing each CDR3 protein once. The profile shows more than 600,000 distinct CDR3 sequences, around 20% of them singletons. Germline assignment: CDR1 MRHNA and CDR2 SNTAGT. The CDR3 length is 13 residues. V was clipped by 0 bases and J by 12 bases, with 12 bases between them. This sequence joins TRBV6-4 and TRBJ2-1; D remains unclear. Sequences were derived from PBMCs from blood, sampled 5 days after vaccination. This clonotype originated in a man aged 45-65 years who received an inactivated influenza vaccine. The CDR3, as DNA: TGTGCCAGCAGTGACTCCCAGCAGGCTAGGCAGTTCTTC. Residues: CASSDSQQARQFF.